One sample yielded the 3 T cell receptor beta chains listed below, sequenced in a study of CD8 T cells in ankylosing spondylitis. Antigen specificity for these receptors is unknown. Study-wide points: There was a TCR beta motif, made of eight highly homologous variants, that appeared characteristic of ankylosing spondylitis blood.

MiXCR was run by TCRdb on the 5' RACE reads, yielding one entry per CDR3 protein. Among some 240,000 distinct CDR3 sequences, approximately 7.4% were seen once, and the ten largest hold around 14%. Sequencing used blood, either unsorted or a sorted T cell fraction (not recorded which). These receptors all come from a male donor with ankylosing spondylitis.

Many counts were recorded for this clonotype. The V and J genes are TRBV29-1 and TRBJ1-1; 11 bases agree with TRBD1. Looked up from germline, CDR1 is SQVTM and CDR2 is ANQGSEA. Germline trimming cut 4 bases from V and 3 bases from J; bases unmatched to any gene: 10. The CDR3 is 16 residues long. In DNA, the CDR3 is TGCAGCGTTGTGGACAGGGGGCCGAGGGGTCACACTGAAGCTTTCTTT. Translating gives CSVVDRGPRGHTEAFF. Full variable domain (outside the CDR3, taken from reference TRBV29-1 and TRBJ1-1): SAVISQKPSRDICQRGTSLTIQCQVDSQVTMMFWYRQQPGQSLTLIATANQGSEATYESGFVIDKFPISRPNLTFSTLTVSNMSPEDSSIYLCSVVDRGPRGHTEAFFGQGTRLTVV.

DNA for the CDR3: TGCGCCAGCAGCCAACCCCGGGGACAGCCAATGTTTGGTGAGTCCTACAATGAGCAGTTCTTC. Its translation is CASSQPRGQPMFGESYNEQFF. J is TRBJ2-1 and V is TRBV4-3, with 7 bases matching TRBD1. Per germline, CDR1 LGHNA and CDR2 YSLEER. The CDR3 is made up of 21 amino acids. The trim removed 2 bases at V and 1 base at J, leaving 20 bases unmatched.

The gene calls are TRBV4-1 and TRBJ1-1, with D possibly being TRBD1 (5 bases). V was cut by 5 bases and J by 2 bases, with 12 bases left in between. The CDR3 runs to 14 residues. Germline V lookup: CDR1 MGHRA, CDR2 YSYEKL. The CDR3 DNA sequence: TGCGCCAGCAGCTACCGGGGGGGAAACACTGAAGCTTTCTTT. It specifies CASSYRGGNTEAFF.